Reported below is one T cell receptor (beta chain). The source of the sample is a study of blood T cell repertoires in COVID-19. TCRdb's copy holds only in-frame clones and misses some; the assay was immunoSEQ multiplex PCR. The sample carries about 290,000 clones, roughly 86% recorded once. V lost 1 base to trimming and J lost 6 bases, with 14 bases between them. In germline, CDR1 is SEHNR, CDR2 FQNEAQ (reference sequence). CDR3 length: 15 residues. Sequences were obtained from peripheral blood. The TCR was taken from a woman aged 25-40 years with COVID-19, enrolled during active disease. The chain couples TRBV7-9 to TRBJ2-3; tentatively, D is TRBD2 (5 bases). The CDR3 DNA reads TGTGCCAGCAGCTTAGTCGGTGGTTCGGGGGATACGCAGTATTTT. Its translation is CASSLVGGSGDTQYF.